This T cell receptor (beta chain) was sequenced in a study of T-cell memory formation after mild COVID-19. Study overall: For the most part, TCR clusters were specific to one donor.

The germline CDR1 and CDR2 sequences are SGDLS and YYNGEE. The ends were cut back, 7 bases at V and 6 bases at J, with 18 bases in the middle. The CDR3 length is 14 residues. Study-wide points: Chiefly within CM and EM were the contracting CD4+ clones; CD8+ ones were within EMRA.

It was 5'RACE with constant-segment primers that produced the TCR alpha and TCR beta cDNA libraries, which carried sample barcodes and UMIs. TCRdb fed the 5' RACE reads into MiXCR, producing one record per CDR3 protein. The table shows some 200,000 distinct CDR3 sequences, with 7.5% to 10% occurring only once. As for this clonotype: The antigen is undetermined.

The TCR comes from a man aged 18 to 35 who had mild COVID-19 (a few samples of this study predate the infection). Cell type and time point are not known. The chain joins TRBV9 to TRBJ2-3, with D perhaps TRBD1 or TRBD2 (5 bases each). Sequencing used PBMCs or a T cell subset sorted from them (not recorded which). The CDR3 protein is CASGRGPNGDTQYF. The CDR3, as DNA: TGTGCCAGCGGACGGGGCCCGAATGGTGATACGCAGTATTTT. The full variable domain, with the rest looked up from reference TRBV9 and TRBJ2-3, is DSGVTQTPKHLITATGQRVTLRCSPRSGDLSVYWYQQSLDQGLQFLIQYYNGEERAKGNILERFSAQQFPDLHSELNLSSLELGDSALYFCASGRGPNGDTQYFGPGTRLTVL.